A single sample gave rise to the 9 T cell receptor beta chains below, sequenced in a study of blood T cell repertoires in COVID-19. Some clones are missing from TCRdb's copy, which holds only in-frame ones; the method was immunoSEQ multiplex PCR. The profile shows about 190,000 clones, approximately 91% of them singletons. The sample was peripheral blood. The receptors derive from a man younger than 40 with acute or convalescent COVID-19.

This chain uses TRBV6-1 with TRBJ2-5; D gene unclear. Trimming removed 6 bases at V and 9 bases at J, with 11 bases between. Germline V gives CDR1 MNHNS, CDR2 SASEGT. This CDR3 is built from 11 residues. CDR3 DNA: TGTGCCAGCAGGGTCCAACGGGCCCAGTACTTC. Its translation is CASRVQRAQYF.

This clone showed up just once. The chain couples TRBV3-1 (or the pseudogene TRBV3-2) to TRBJ1-6, with no clear D. The germline V gene has CDR1 LGHDT and CDR2 YNNKEL (reference sequence). Trimming left V 4 bases short and J 0 bases short, with 10 bases between. The CDR3 sequence is 16 residues long. Here the CDR3 DNA reads TGTGCCAGCAGCCGTAGAGGCGTCTCCTATAATTCACCCCTCCACTTT. Its protein is CASSRRGVSYNSPLHF.

The CDR3 region is CATRETVTYEQYF. The DNA of the CDR3 is TGTGCCACACGGGAGACCGTCACCTACGAGCAGTACTTC. This chain joins TRBV19 and TRBJ2-7, with D tentatively TRBD2 (6 bases). CDR1 is LNHDA, CDR2 SQIVND, per germline (reference sequence). V lost 10 bases, J lost 2 bases, and 15 bases lay in between. The CDR3 has 13 residues.

V gene TRBV12-3 or TRBV12-4 combines with J gene TRBJ2-5; tentative D call: TRBD1 (6 bases). The CDR3 runs 13 residues. The V end lost 9 bases, the J end lost 3 bases, and 14 bases lay between the germline ends. The chain's CDR3 is CASQIRTEETQYF. The CDR3 nucleotides are TGTGCCAGTCAAATAAGGACAGAAGAGACCCAGTACTTC.

This rearrangement joins TRBV5-4 to TRBJ2-5; TRBD1 aligns across 8 bases. The junction had 8 bases not matched to a gene; V was cut back by 5 bases and J by 2 bases. CDR1 and CDR2 (germline): SGHNT, YYREEE (reference sequence). The CDR3 is 15 residues long. The CDR3, as DNA: TGTGCCAGCAGTTTAGGACAGGGTGGACAAGAGACCCAGTACTTC. It specifies CASSLGQGGQETQYF.

The chain joins TRBV7-2 to TRBJ2-2; 12 nucleotides line up with TRBD2. The CDR3 contains 18 residues. The V segment lost 2 bases and the J segment 4 bases; nucleotides outside the gene matches: 8. The germline gives CDR1 SGHTA, CDR2 FQGNSA. CDR3 bases: TGTGCCAGCAGCTTATTCTCTCTGGGACTAGCGGGCACCGGGGAGCTGTTTTTT. Translated: CASSLFSLGLAGTGELFF.

The chain uses TRBV9 and TRBJ1-3, with D possibly matching TRBD1 (6 bases). Trimming took off 2 bases at V and 2 bases at J, with 14 bases between the two ends. The CDR3 extends over 16 amino acids. Germline loops: CDR1 SGDLS, CDR2 YYNGEE. The CDR3 reads CASSVSTGPPGNTIYF. The CDR3 DNA follows: TGTGCCAGCAGCGTGTCGACAGGCCCTCCTGGAAACACCATATATTTT.

The DNA for the CDR3 is TGTGCCAGCAGCCGAAGCGTAACAGGGCAGGGTGGCTACACCTTC. This encodes CASSRSVTGQGGYTF. This chain connects TRBV4-2 to TRBJ1-2; D is perhaps TRBD1 (6 bases). The CDR3 consists of 15 residues. Germline V gene lookup returns CDR1 LGHNA and CDR2 YNFKEQ. Deletions cut 4 bases from V and 7 bases from J, with 19 bases between.

This clone has a single count. The rearrangement uses TRBV5-4 and TRBJ1-1; the match to TRBD1 covers 11 bases. Germline CDR1 reads SGHNT; CDR2 reads YYREEE (reference sequence). This CDR3 contains 14 residues. After removal of 3 bases from V and 6 bases from J, the junction contained 4 bases not matched to a gene. CDR3 region: CASSSGQGAAEAFF. The DNA for the CDR3 is TGTGCCAGCAGCTCTGGACAGGGGGCTGCTGAAGCTTTCTTT.